Below, 30 T cell receptor beta chains from the same sample are listed, as sequenced in a study of cytomegalovirus exposure and HLA in healthy donors. Amplification used 60 Vbeta primers and 13 Jbeta primers. The repertoire was sequenced with immunoSEQ multiplex PCR; TCRdb's copy has only in-frame clones and lacks some. The sample lists 100,000 to 150,000 clones; roughly 81% were seen once. Sequencing was performed on PBMCs. Source of these receptors: a woman aged 25 to 39 in good health and CMV-seronegative.

This chain joins TRBV5-1 and TRBJ1-2, with unresolved D. CDR1 is SGHRS and CDR2 is YFSETQ in the germline V gene. The V and J ends lost 0 bases and 4 bases respectively, with 10 bases between them. The CDR3 spans 14 residues. The CDR3 is CASSLESSGYGYTF. DNA of the CDR3: TGCGCCAGCAGCTTGGAGTCGTCAGGCTATGGCTACACCTTC.

V gene TRBV27 combines with J gene TRBJ1-2; tentative D call: TRBD1 (6 bases). The germline V and J ends were trimmed by 2 bases and 2 bases, with 15 bases remaining between them. CDR1 and CDR2 (germline): MNHEY, SMNVEV (reference sequence). The CDR3 length is 16 residues. CDR3 nucleotide sequence: TGTGCCAGCAGTTTAGGGTTCTATACAGGGAACTATGGCTACACCTTC. It specifies CASSLGFYTGNYGYTF.

The J gene is TRBJ2-3, the V gene TRBV5-1; D is possibly TRBD2 (7 bases). The CDR3 is 15 amino acids. Germline lookup yields CDR1 SGHRS and CDR2 YFSETQ. V dropped 2 bases and J dropped 6 bases, with 16 bases sitting between them. The CDR3 region has the DNA TGCGCCAGCAGCTTATCGGGGGGCCCCGCGGATACGCAGTATTTT. It is translated as CASSLSGGPADTQYF.

The chain links TRBV7-8 to TRBJ2-1; 7 nucleotides align to TRBD2. Per germline, CDR1 SGHVS and CDR2 FQNEAQ. V shed 6 bases and J 9 bases; nucleotides not matched to a gene: 2. This CDR3 is built from 11 residues. Written as DNA, the CDR3 is TGTGCCAGCAGGCGGGAGCGTGAGCAGTTCTTC. Amino acids: CASRREREQFF.

This chain uses TRBV11-2 with TRBJ2-3; D is uncertain. Between the trimmed V and J ends, which lost 2 bases and 1 base, there was a span of 4 bases. There are 13 residues in the CDR3. Per germline, CDR1 SGHAT and CDR2 FQNNGV. Here the CDR3 reads CASSLPGTDTQYF. CDR3 DNA sequence: TGTGCCAGCAGCTTACCGGGCACAGATACGCAGTATTTT.

V is TRBV10-3 and J is TRBJ2-2, with a tentative D call TRBD2 (6 bases). Trimming removed 2 bases at V and 5 bases at J, with 9 bases between. There are 14 residues in the CDR3. CDR1 is ENHRY, CDR2 SYGVKD, per germline. CDR3 region: CAISEPGGTGELFF. The CDR3 DNA sequence: TGTGCCATCAGTGAGCCCGGAGGGACCGGGGAGCTGTTTTTT.

This clone was seen once. The chain has TRBV5-8 and TRBJ2-7, with 7 bases that match TRBD1. Germline V gene lookup returns CDR1 SGHTS and CDR2 YDEGEE. The CDR3 length is 16 residues. Unmatched junction bases numbered 14, after V lost 6 bases and J lost 2 bases. This chain's CDR3 is CASTLGQTLRTYEQYF. DNA for the CDR3: TGTGCCAGCACCCTGGGACAGACTCTAAGAACCTACGAGCAGTACTTC.

The CDR3 DNA sequence: TGTGCCAGCAGTTCCGGGACTAGCGGGTACTACGAGCAGTACTTC. It is translated as CASSSGTSGYYEQYF. The chain combines TRBV6-5 with TRBJ2-7; TRBD2 matches at 12 bases. This CDR3 has 15 amino acids. V shed 4 bases, J shed 3 bases, and the junction held 4 bases outside the gene matches. In germline, CDR1 is MNHEY, CDR2 SVGAGI.

The gene calls are TRBV19 and TRBJ1-1; D not certain. This CDR3 is built from 12 residues. The V and J ends lost 6 bases and 5 bases respectively, with 10 bases between them. Per germline, CDR1 LNHDA and CDR2 SQIVND (reference sequence). The CDR3 bases are TGTGCCAGTAGGGCGGGAGGAACTGAAGCTTTCTTT. This translates into CASRAGGTEAFF.

The sample holds one count of this clone. The V gene is TRBV27, the J gene TRBJ1-5, with D perhaps TRBD1 (5 bases). This CDR3 is built from 13 residues. Trimming removed 2 bases at V and 6 bases at J, with 8 bases between. Germline values: CDR1 MNHEY, CDR2 SMNVEV (reference sequence). CDR3 coding DNA: TGTGCCAGCAGTTTAAGGGGAGGTCAGCCCCAGCATTTT. It yields the protein CASSLRGGQPQHF.

This clone was counted a few times. The V and J genes are TRBV5-4 and TRBJ2-7; 8 bases are shared with TRBD2. The CDR3 extends over 14 amino acids. V dropped 4 bases and J dropped 3; count of bases not matched to a gene: 6. The germline gives CDR1 SGHNT, CDR2 YYREEE (reference sequence). This CDR3 is CASSRLAGSYEQYF. The DNA for the CDR3 is TGTGCCAGCAGCAGGTTAGCGGGGAGCTACGAGCAGTACTTC.

The chain combines TRBV19 with TRBJ1-6; 9 positions agree with TRBD1. V trimming: 6 bases; J trimming: 7 bases; junction bases outside the gene matches: 4. The CDR3 loop spans 14 amino acids. The germline gives CDR1 LNHDA, CDR2 SQIVND (reference sequence). DNA for the CDR3: TGTGCCAGTAGCACCGGGACAGGGAATTCACCCCTCCACTTT. Encoded protein: CASSTGTGNSPLHF.

This clone was detected once. V usage is TRBV4-1 and J usage is TRBJ2-5; 8 bases line up with TRBD1. After removal of 2 bases from V and 5 bases from J, the junction contained 1 base not matched to a gene. Per the germline V gene, CDR1 is MGHRA and CDR2 is YSYEKL. The CDR3 runs 13 residues. The CDR3 DNA reads as TGCGCCAGCAGCCAATGGACAGGGGAGACCCAGTACTTC. Protein sequence: CASSQWTGETQYF.

The chain employs TRBV5-1 and TRBJ2-7, with 9 bases matching TRBD1. V lost 4 bases and J lost 4; bases outside the gene matches: 6. CDR1 and CDR2 (germline): SGHRS, YFSETQ. The length of the CDR3 is 14 residues. CDR3 protein: CASSEGQGRYEQYF. The CDR3 nucleotides read TGCGCCAGCAGCGAGGGACAGGGAAGATACGAGCAGTACTTC.

This chain joins TRBV4-1 and TRBJ2-5, with 10 bases lining up with TRBD2. The J call is in doubt because the DNA end fits TRBJ2-7 better. CDR3 size: 15 residues. In germline, CDR1 is MGHRA, CDR2 YSYEKL. The CDR3 spells CASSIPLAGAYEQYF. CDR3 coding DNA: TGCGCCAGCAGCATACCTCTAGCGGGGGCCTACGAGCAGTACTTC.

The chain carries TRBV4-3 and TRBJ2-1, with D perhaps TRBD1 (5 bases). Looked up from germline, CDR1 is LGHNA and CDR2 is YSLEER. The V gene lost 0 bases and the J gene lost 1 base, with 13 bases spanning the gap. The CDR3 covers 17 residues. This CDR3 is CASSQDPPGRSYNEQFF. The CDR3 DNA sequence: TGCGCCAGCAGCCAAGATCCCCCAGGGCGATCCTACAATGAGCAGTTCTTC.

V is TRBV5-1 and J is TRBJ2-5; the match to TRBD2 covers 12 bases. The length of the CDR3 is 16 residues. V dropped 4 bases and J dropped 5; count of bases not matched to a gene: 9. Looked up from germline, CDR1 is SGHRS and CDR2 is YFSETQ. The CDR3 reads CASSVTSGSSSETQYF. The CDR3 DNA reads as TGCGCCAGCAGCGTGACTAGCGGGAGTTCAAGTGAGACCCAGTACTTC.

The chain employs TRBV18 and TRBJ1-5; D might be TRBD1 (6 bases). CDR3 length equals 15 residues. The germline V gene encodes CDR1 KGHSH and CDR2 LQKENI. Trimming shortened V by 6 bases and J by 3 bases, and 15 bases separated the two germline ends. CDR3 protein: CASSKGTPFNQPQHF. In nucleotides, the CDR3 is TGTGCCAGCTCGAAAGGGACACCCTTCAATCAGCCCCAGCATTTT.

V usage is TRBV5-1 and J usage is TRBJ1-2, with D possibly TRBD1 on 5 matching bases. Germline loops: CDR1 SGHRS, CDR2 YFSETQ. V lost 5 bases and J 8 bases, leaving 16 bases between the germline ends. The CDR3 is 13 amino acids. The CDR3 reads CASRDARAEGYTF. Written as DNA, the CDR3 is TGCGCCAGCAGGGACGCCAGGGCAGAGGGCTACACCTTC.

This chain links TRBV30 with TRBJ2-5; D possibly corresponds to TRBD1 (5 bases). The DNA end lines up better with TRBJ2-7; the J call may be wrong. CDR1 GTSNPN and CDR2 SVGIG come from the germline V gene (reference sequence). This CDR3 is 12 amino acids long. CDR3 bases: TGTGCCTGGAGCCAGGGAAGCTACGAGCAGTACTTC. Encoded protein: CAWSQGSYEQYF.

The chain employs TRBV19 and TRBJ2-7; 10 bases line up with TRBD1. Trimming at V came to 3 bases and at J to 6 bases, leaving 8 bases not matched to a gene. The CDR3 length is 15 residues. Germline V lookup: CDR1 LNHDA, CDR2 SQIVND (reference sequence). In nucleotides, the CDR3 is TGTGCCAGTAGTATCCTGGGGACAGGGGAGTCCGAGCAGTACTTC. It encodes CASSILGTGESEQYF.

The rearrangement joins TRBV6-1 to TRBJ2-1, with TRBD2 identical over 10 bases. Germline trimming cut 8 bases from V and 7 bases from J; bases unmatched to any gene: 11. This CDR3 spans 15 amino acids. Germline V gene data show CDR1 as MNHNS and CDR2 as SASEGT. As DNA, the CDR3 is TGTGCCAGCGATAGAGCGGGAGGGCCGGAGAATGAGCAGTTCTTC. It is translated as CASDRAGGPENEQFF.

The chain links TRBV7-9 to TRBJ2-3, with 9 positions matching TRBD2. This CDR3 has 15 amino acids. J was trimmed by 2 bases and V by 4 bases; bases with no gene match: 4. Looked up from germline, CDR1 is SEHNR and CDR2 is FQNEAQ (reference sequence). CDR3 sequence reads: CASSWIAGDTDTQYF. The CDR3 DNA reads TGTGCCAGCAGCTGGATAGCGGGGGACACAGATACGCAGTATTTT. The complete variable domain, with remaining parts taken from reference TRBV7-9 and TRBJ2-3, reads DTGVSQNPRHKITKRGQNVTFRCDPISEHNRLYWYRQTLGQGPEFLTYFQNEAQLEKSRLLSDRFSAERPKGSFSTLEIQRTEQGDSAMYLCASSWIAGDTDTQYFGPGTRLTVL.

V gene TRBV7-2 combines with J gene TRBJ1-3; D is unclear. V lost 5 bases, J lost 8 bases, and 13 bases lay in between. The CDR3 consists of 13 residues. Germline CDR1 SGHTA, CDR2 FQGNSA. The CDR3 DNA is TGTGCCAGCAGCCGTTCTCAAGTAGACACCATATATTTT. This codes for CASSRSQVDTIYF. Full variable domain (outside the CDR3, taken from reference TRBV7-2 and TRBJ1-3): GAGVSQSPSNKVTEKGKDVELRCDPISGHTALYWYRQSLGQGLEFLIYFQGNSAPDKSGLPSDRFSAERTGGSVSTLTIQRTQQEDSAVYLCASSRSQVDTIYFGEGSWLTVV.

The count of this clone is one. Here the CDR3 reads CASSYGLAGGEQYF. The CDR3 DNA reads TGTGCCAGCAGCTATGGACTAGCGGGAGGCGAGCAGTACTTC. The J gene is TRBJ2-7, the V gene TRBV5-6, with 14 bases identical to TRBD2. The trim removed 3 bases at V and 6 bases at J, leaving 2 bases unmatched. CDR3 length equals 14 residues. Per the germline V gene, CDR1 is SGHDT and CDR2 is YYEEEE.

The rearrangement joins TRBV11-2 to TRBJ2-7; D call uncertain. The V gene's germline CDR1 is SGHAT and CDR2 FQNNGV. The CDR3 has 13 residues. Deletions cut 8 bases from V and 5 bases from J, with 16 bases between. CDR3 sequence reads: CASSPGAVHEQYF. The CDR3 DNA follows: TGTGCCAGCTCCCCCGGTGCGGTCCACGAGCAGTACTTC.

The chain recombines TRBV7-6 with TRBJ2-5; tentative D call: TRBD1 (6 bases). Between the trimmed V and J ends, which lost 3 bases and 5 bases, there was a span of 16 bases. The CDR3 loop spans 15 amino acids. Germline V gene lookup returns CDR1 SGHVS and CDR2 FNYEAQ. CDR3 bases: TGTGCCAGCAGCTTTGCCGTGGGGGCCGCGGAGACCCAGTACTTC. The encoded protein is CASSFAVGAAETQYF.

The chain links TRBV7-8 to TRBJ2-5; D not certain. CDR1 SGHVS and CDR2 FQNEAQ come from the germline V gene. The CDR3 consists of 16 residues. The V and J ends lost 3 bases and 0 bases respectively, with 14 bases between them. CDR3 sequence: CASSFGTTRYQETQYF. The CDR3 bases are TGTGCCAGCAGCTTTGGTACGACCAGGTACCAAGAGACCCAGTACTTC.

In this sample, this clone turned up many times. The chain recombines TRBV7-9 with TRBJ1-2; 12 positions agree with TRBD1. In germline, CDR1 is SEHNR, CDR2 FQNEAQ (reference sequence). The J segment lost 4 bases and the V segment lost 1 base, leaving 7 bases of the junction unmatched. The CDR3 loop spans 17 amino acids. This chain's CDR3 is CASSLEGTGGAIYGYTF. The CDR3, as DNA: TGTGCCAGCAGCTTAGAGGGGACAGGGGGCGCGATCTATGGCTACACCTTC.

This rearrangement joins TRBV21-1 to TRBJ1-5; TRBD1 is taken as the D call from the table, unchecked against the DNA. TRBV21-1 is listed as a pseudogene. This CDR3 spans 17 amino acids. This CDR3 is CASSKEGTGDSNQPQHF. DNA for the CDR3: TGTGCCAGCAGCAAAGAAGGGACAGGGGACAGCAATCAGCCCCAGCATTTT.